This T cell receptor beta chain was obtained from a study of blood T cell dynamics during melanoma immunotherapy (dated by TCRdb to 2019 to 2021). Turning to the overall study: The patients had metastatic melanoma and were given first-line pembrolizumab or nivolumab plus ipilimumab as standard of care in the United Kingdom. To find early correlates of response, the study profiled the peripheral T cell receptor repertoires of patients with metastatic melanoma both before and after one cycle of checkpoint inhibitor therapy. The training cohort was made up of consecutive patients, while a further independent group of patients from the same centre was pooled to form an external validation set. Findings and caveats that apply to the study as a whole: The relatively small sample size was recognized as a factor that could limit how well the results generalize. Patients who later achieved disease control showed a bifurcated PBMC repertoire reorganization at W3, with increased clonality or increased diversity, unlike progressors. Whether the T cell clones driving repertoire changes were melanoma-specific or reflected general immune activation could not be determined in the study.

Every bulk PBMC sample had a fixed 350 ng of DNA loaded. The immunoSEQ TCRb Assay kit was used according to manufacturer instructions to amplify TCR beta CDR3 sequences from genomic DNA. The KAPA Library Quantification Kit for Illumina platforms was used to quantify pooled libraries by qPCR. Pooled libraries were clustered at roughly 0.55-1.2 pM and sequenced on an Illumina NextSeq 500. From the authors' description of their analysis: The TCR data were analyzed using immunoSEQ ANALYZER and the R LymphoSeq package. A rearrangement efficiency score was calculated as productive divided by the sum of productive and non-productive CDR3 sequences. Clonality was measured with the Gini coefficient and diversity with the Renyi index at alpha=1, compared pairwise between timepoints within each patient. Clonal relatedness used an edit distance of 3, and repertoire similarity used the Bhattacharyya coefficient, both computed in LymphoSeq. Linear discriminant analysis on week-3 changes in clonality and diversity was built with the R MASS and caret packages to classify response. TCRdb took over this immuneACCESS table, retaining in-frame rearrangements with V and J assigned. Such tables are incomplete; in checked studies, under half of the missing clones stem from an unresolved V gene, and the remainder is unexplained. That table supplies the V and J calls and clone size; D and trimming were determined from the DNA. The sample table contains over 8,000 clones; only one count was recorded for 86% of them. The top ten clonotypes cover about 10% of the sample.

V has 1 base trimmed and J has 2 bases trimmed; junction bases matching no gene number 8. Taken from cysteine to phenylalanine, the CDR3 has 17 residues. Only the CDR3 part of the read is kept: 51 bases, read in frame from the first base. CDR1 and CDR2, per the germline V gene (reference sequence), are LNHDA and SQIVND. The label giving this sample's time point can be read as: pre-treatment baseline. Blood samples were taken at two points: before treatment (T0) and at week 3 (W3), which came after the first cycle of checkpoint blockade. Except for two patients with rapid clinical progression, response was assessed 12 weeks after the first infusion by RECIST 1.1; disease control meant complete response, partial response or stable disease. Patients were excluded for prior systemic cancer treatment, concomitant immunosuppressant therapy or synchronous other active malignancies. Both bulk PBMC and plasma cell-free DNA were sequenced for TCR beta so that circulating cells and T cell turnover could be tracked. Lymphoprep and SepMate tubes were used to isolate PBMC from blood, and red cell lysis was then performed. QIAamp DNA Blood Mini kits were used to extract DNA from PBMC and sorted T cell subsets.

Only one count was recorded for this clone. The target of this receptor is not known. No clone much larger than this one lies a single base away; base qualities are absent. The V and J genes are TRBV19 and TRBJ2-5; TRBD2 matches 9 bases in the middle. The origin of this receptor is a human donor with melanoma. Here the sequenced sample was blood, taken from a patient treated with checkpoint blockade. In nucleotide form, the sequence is TGTGCCAGTAGTATAGGGAGCCTAGCGGGGTTACAAGAGACCCAGTACTTC. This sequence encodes CASSIGSLAGLQETQYF.